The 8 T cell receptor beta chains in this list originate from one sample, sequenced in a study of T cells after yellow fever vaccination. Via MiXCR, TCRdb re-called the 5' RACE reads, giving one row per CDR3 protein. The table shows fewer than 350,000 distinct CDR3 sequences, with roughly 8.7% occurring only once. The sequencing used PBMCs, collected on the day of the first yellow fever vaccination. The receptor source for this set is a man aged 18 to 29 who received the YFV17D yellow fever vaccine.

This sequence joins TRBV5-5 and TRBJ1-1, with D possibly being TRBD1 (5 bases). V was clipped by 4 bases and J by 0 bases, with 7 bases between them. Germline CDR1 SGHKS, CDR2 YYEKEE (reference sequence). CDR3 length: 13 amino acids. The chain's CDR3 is CASSVTVNTEAFF. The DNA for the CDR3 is TGTGCCAGCAGCGTGACAGTGAACACTGAAGCTTTCTTT.

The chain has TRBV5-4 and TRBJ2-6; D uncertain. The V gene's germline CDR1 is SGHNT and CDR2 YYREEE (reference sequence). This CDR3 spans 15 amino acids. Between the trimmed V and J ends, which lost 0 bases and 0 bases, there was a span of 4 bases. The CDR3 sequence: CASSLVFSGANVLTF. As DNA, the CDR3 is TGTGCCAGCAGCTTGGTCTTCTCTGGGGCCAACGTCCTGACTTTC.

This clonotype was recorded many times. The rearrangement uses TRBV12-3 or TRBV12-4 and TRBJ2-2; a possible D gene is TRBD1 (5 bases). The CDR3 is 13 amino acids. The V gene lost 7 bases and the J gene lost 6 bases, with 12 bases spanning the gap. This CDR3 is CASTPDSSGELFF. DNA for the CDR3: TGTGCCAGCACCCCAGACAGCTCCGGGGAGCTGTTTTTT.

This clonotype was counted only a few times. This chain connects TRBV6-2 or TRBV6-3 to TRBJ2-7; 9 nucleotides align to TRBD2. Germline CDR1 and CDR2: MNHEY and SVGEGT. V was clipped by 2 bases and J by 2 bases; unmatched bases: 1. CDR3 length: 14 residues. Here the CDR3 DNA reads TGTGCCAGCAGTTACGGCGGGGGGGCCTACGAGCAGTACGTC. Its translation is CASSYGGGAYEQYV.

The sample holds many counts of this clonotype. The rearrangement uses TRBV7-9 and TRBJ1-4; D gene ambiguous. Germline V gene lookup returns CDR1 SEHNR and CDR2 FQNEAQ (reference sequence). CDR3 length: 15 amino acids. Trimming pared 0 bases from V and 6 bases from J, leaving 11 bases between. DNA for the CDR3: TGTGCCAGCAGCTTAGCAATTGCAGGATATGAAAAACTGTTTTTT. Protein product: CASSLAIAGYEKLFF.

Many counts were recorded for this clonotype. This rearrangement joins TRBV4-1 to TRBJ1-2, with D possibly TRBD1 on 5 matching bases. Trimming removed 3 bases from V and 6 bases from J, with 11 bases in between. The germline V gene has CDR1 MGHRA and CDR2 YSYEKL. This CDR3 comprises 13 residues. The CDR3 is CASSQKWGDGYTF. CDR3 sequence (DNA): TGCGCCAGCAGCCAGAAATGGGGGGATGGCTACACCTTC.

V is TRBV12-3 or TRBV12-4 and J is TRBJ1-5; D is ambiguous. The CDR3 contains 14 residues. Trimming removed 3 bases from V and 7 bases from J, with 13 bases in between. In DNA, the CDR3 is TGTGCCAGCAGTTTCGGCACCCTGGGGCAGCCCCAGCATTTT. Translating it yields CASSFGTLGQPQHF.

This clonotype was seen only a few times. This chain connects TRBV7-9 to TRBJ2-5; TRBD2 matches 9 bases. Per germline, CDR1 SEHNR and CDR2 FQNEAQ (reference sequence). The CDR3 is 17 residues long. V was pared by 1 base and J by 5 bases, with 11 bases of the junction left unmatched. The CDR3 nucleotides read TGTGCCAGCAGCTTAGTTAGCGGGGGCGCTTACGGGGAGACCCAGTACTTC. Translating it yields CASSLVSGGAYGETQYF.